The source of this TCR beta chain is a study of T cell changes during pregnancy in multiple sclerosis. This clone was detected a few times. Clones were read by immunoSEQ multiplex PCR, and TCRdb kept only the in-frame ones, dropping some. The sample has more than 70,000 clones, less than 95% seen once; the top ten hold 0.9% to 0.95%. Between the trimmed V and J ends, which lost 5 bases and 13 bases, there was a span of 18 bases. Germline V lookup: CDR1 MNHEY, CDR2 SVGAGI. CDR3 length: 14 amino acids. This chain connects TRBV6-5 to TRBJ1-6, with a weak D call TRBD1 (5 bases). The TCR was taken from a female donor with multiple sclerosis, enrolled in a pregnancy study. The input for sequencing was peripheral blood, taken before pregnancy. The CDR3 region is CASSPRPGGAPLHF. The CDR3 region has the DNA TGTGCCAGCAGTCCCCGACCGGGTGGGGCTCCCCTCCACTTT.